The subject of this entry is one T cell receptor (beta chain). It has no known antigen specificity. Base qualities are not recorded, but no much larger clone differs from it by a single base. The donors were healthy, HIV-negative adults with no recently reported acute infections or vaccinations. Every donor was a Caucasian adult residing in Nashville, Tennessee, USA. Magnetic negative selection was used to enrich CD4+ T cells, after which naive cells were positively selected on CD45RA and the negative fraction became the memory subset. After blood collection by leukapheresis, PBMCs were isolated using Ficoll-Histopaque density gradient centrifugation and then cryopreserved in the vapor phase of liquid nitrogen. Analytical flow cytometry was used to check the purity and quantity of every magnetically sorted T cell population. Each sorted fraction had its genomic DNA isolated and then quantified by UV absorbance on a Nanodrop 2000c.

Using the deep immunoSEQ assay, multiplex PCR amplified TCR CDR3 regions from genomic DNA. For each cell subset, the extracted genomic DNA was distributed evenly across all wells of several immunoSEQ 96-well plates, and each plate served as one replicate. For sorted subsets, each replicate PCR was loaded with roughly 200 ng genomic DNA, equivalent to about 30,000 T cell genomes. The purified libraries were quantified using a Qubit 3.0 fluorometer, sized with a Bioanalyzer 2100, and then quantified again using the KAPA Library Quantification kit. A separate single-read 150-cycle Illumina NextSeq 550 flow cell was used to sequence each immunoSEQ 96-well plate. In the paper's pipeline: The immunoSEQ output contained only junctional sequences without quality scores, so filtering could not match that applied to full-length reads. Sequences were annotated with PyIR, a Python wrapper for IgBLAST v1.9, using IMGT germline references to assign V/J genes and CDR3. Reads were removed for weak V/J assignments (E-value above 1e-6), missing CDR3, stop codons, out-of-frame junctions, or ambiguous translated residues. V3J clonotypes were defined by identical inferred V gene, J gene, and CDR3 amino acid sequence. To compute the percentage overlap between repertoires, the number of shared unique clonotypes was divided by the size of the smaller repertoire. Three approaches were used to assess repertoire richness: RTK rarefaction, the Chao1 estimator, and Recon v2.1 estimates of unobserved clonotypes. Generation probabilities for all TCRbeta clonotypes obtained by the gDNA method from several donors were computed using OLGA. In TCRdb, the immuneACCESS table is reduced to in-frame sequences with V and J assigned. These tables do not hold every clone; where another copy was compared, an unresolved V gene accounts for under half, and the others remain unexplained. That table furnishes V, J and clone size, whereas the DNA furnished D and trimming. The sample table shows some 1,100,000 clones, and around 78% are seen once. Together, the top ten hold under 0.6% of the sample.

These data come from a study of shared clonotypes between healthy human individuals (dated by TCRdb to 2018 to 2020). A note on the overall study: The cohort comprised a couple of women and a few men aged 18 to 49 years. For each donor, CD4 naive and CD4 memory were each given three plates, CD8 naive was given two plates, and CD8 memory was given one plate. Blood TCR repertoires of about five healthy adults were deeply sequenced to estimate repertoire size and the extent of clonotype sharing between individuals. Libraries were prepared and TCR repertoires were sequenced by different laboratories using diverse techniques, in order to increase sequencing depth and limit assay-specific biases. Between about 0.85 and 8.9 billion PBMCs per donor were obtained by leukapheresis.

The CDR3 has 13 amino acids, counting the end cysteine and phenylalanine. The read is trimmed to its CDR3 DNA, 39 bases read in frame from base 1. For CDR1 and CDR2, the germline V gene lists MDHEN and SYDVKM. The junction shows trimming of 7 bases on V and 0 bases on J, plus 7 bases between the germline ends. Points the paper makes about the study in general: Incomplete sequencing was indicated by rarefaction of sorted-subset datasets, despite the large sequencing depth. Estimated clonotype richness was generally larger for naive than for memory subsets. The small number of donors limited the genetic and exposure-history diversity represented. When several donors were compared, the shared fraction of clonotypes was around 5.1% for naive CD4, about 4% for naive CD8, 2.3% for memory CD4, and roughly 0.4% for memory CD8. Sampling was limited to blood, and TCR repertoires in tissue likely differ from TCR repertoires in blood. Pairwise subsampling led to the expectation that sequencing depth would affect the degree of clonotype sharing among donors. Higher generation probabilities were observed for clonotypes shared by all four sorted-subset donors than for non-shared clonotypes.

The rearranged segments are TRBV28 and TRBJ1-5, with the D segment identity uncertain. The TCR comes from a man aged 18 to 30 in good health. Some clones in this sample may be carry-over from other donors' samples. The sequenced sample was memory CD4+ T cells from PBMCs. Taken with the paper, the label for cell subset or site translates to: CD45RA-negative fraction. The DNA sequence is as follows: TGTGCCAGCAAGGAGGCTAGCAATCAGCCCCAGCATTTT. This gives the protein CASKEASNQPQHF.